The rows below give T cell receptor beta chains drawn from one sample of a study of blood T cell repertoires in COVID-19. Sequencing used immunoSEQ multiplex PCR; TCRdb keeps in-frame clones, though not all of them. The table lists around 100,000 clones, roughly four fifths of them singletons, with approximately 22% in the top ten. The specimen sequenced was peripheral blood. These receptors were taken from a man aged 70-80 years with active or convalescent COVID-19. Both conserved end residues are part of each CDR3. The order of the fields is V gene, J gene, clone size, D gene, CDR3 DNA, CDR3 protein. A D gene is named only where the DNA matches it firmly. Clone size is given for some rows only: seen once, a few or many times, or a class if the clone is expanded.

TRBV7-3	TRBJ2-1	NA	TRBD2	TGTGCCAGCAGCTTAAGGCAGACGGGACTAGCGGGTGACTCCTACAATGAGCAGTTCTTC	CASSLRQTGLAGDSYNEQFF
TRBV7-9	TRBJ1-1	NA	TRBD1	TGTGCCAGCAGCCTTAGGACAGGCATGAACACTGAAGCTTTCTTT	CASSLRTGMNTEAFF
TRBV7-9	TRBJ1-2	few	NA	TGTGCCAGCAGCTTAGACAGTTCTAACTATGGCTACACCTTC	CASSLDSSNYGYTF
TRBV15	TRBJ2-6	NA	NA	TGTGCCACCAGCCTACAGGGAGTAGGGGCCAACGTCCTGACTTTC	CATSLQGVGANVLTF
TRBV5-1	TRBJ1-6	NA	NA	TGCGCCAGCAGCTTAGACGACAGGTCCCGTTCACCCCTCCACTTT	CASSLDDRSRSPLHF
TRBV6-5	TRBJ1-5	NA	NA	TGTGCCAGCAGCCGACAGTTTAGCAATCAGCCCCAGCATTTT	CASSRQFSNQPQHF
TRBV5-1	TRBJ1-1	NA	NA	TGCGCCAGCAGCTTGGCTACAGATAATGAAGCTTTCTTT	CASSLATDNEAFF
TRBV9	TRBJ2-7	NA	TRBD1	TGTGCCAGCAGCCCCTACCCGACAGGGTCCGAGCAGTACTTC	CASSPYPTGSEQYF
TRBV6-5	TRBJ2-7	NA	TRBD1	TGTGCCAGCAGTTTGGGGACAGGGACCTACGAGCAGTACTTC	CASSLGTGTYEQYF
TRBV5-4	TRBJ2-5	NA	TRBD1	TGTGCCAGCAGAAGCCGGGACAGGGGGGGGGAGACCCAGTACTTC	CASRSRDRGGETQYF
TRBV5-1	TRBJ1-2	NA	TRBD1	TGCGCCAGCAGCCCCGGACAGGGAAGCGATGGCTACACCTTC	CASSPGQGSDGYTF
TRBV19	TRBJ2-1	NA	TRBD2	TGTGCCAGTAGTATCCCCGGCGGGAGGCCCTACAATGAGCAGTTCTTC	CASSIPGGRPYNEQFF
TRBV2	TRBJ2-7	NA	NA	TGTGCCAGCAGGGCACAATCCTACGAGCAGTACTTC	CASRAQSYEQYF
TRBV9	TRBJ2-1	NA	TRBD2	TGTGCCAGCTCCTATGGAGGGACTAGCGGGGGGAATGAGCAGTTCTTC	CASSYGGTSGGNEQFF
TRBV19	TRBJ2-2	NA	NA	TGTGCCAGTAGCGCCGGGACTGCTAACACCGGGGAGCTGTTTTTT	CASSAGTANTGELFF
TRBV10-3	TRBJ1-1	NA	TRBD1	TGTGCCATCAGTGAAGGGTTGACAGGGGAGAAAAACACTGAAGCTTTCTTT	CAISEGLTGEKNTEAFF
TRBV6-5	TRBJ2-5	NA	NA	TGTGCCAGCAGTTACTCGAGGATGGGGCTGGATGAGACCCAGTACTTC	CASSYSRMGLDETQYF
TRBV5-5	TRBJ1-1	NA	TRBD1	TGTGCCAGCAGTGCCGGGACAGGGTCTGAAGCTTTCTTT	CASSAGTGSEAFF
TRBV5-6	TRBJ2-5	once	NA	TGTGCCAGCAGCTTGGAAGGGGTCCGAGAGACCCAGTACTTC	CASSLEGVRETQYF
TRBV6-5	TRBJ1-5	NA	NA	TGTGCCAGCAGTTCCCAGGGGCGCGGCAATCAGCCCCAGCATTTT	CASSSQGRGNQPQHF